This TCR beta chain was found in a study of T cell repertoires in cytomegalovirus infection. Turning to the study itself: Evidence of both CMV infection and a matching HLA type came from public TCR beta signatures.

Germline V CDR1 and CDR2: MDHEN, SYDVKM. There are 13 residues in the CDR3. The V and J ends lost 5 bases and 1 base respectively, with 6 bases between them. TCRdb fed the reads into MiXCR, producing one record per CDR3 protein. This table has almost 300,000 distinct CDR3 sequences, roughly a tenth appearing once. The study's findings and limits: The study identified carriers of CMV plus the relevant HLA from cumulative public TCR beta family frequency. Dominating the ex vivo response were HLA-C-restricted CMV-specific TCR beta clonotypes.

In this sample, this clonotype turned up many times. No antigen is known for it. This TCR was recovered from a human donor in good health (CMV status not recorded). Some clones in this sample may be carry-over from other donors' samples. The sample consisted of PBMCs. This chain links TRBV28 with TRBJ1-3, with D possibly TRBD1 on 5 matching bases. The CDR3 spells CASSQGSGNTIYF. CDR3 sequence (DNA): TGTGCCAGCAGTCAGGGATCTGGAAACACCATATATTTT.